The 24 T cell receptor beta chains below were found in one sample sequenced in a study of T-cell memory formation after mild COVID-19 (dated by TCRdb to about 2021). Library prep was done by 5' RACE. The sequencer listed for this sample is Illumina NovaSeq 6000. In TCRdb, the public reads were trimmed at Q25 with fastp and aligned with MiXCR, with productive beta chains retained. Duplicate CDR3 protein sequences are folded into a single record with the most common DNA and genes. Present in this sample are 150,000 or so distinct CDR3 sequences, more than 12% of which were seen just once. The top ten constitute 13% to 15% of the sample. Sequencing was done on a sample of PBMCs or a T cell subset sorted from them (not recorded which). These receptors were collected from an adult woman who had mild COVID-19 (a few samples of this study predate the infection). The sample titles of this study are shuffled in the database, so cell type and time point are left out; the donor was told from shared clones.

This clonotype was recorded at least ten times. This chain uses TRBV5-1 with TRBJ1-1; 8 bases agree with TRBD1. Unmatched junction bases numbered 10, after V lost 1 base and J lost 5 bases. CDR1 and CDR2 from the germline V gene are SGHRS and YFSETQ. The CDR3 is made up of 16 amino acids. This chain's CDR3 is CASSLTTTGGTTEAFF. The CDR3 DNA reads TGCGCCAGCAGCTTGACGACAACAGGGGGTACGACTGAAGCTTTCTTT.

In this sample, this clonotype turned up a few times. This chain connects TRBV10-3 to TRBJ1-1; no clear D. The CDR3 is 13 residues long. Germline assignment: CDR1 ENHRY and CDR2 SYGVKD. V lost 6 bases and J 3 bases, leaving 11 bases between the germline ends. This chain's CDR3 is CAISGVGDTEAFF. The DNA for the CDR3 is TGTGCCATCAGCGGGGTTGGGGACACTGAAGCTTTCTTT.

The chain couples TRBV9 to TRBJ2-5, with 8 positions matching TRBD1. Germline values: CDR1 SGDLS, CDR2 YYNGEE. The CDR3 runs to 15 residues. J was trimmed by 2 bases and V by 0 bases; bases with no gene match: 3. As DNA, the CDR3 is TGTGCCAGCAGCGTAGGGAGGACAGGGCAAGAGACCCAGTACTTC. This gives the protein CASSVGRTGQETQYF. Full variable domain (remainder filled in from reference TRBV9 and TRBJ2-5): DSGVTQTPKHLITATGQRVTLRCSPRSGDLSVYWYQQSLDQGLQFLIQYYNGEERAKGNILERFSAQQFPDLHSELNLSSLELGDSALYFCASSVGRTGQETQYFGPGTRLLVL.

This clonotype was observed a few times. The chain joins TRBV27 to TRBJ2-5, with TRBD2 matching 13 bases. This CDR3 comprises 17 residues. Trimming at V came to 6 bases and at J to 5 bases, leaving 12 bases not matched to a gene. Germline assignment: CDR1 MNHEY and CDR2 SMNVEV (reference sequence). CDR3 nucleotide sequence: TGTGCCAGCAGCCGGACTAGCGGGAGAGGTTTATGGGAGACCCAGTACTTC. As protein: CASSRTSGRGLWETQYF.

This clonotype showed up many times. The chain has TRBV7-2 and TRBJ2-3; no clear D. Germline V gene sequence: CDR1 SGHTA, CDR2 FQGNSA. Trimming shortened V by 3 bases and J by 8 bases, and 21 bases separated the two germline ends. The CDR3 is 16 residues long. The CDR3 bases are TGTGCCAGCAGCTTGGTAGACTCCGCTTTAAAGCGTACGCAGTATTTT. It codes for CASSLVDSALKRTQYF.

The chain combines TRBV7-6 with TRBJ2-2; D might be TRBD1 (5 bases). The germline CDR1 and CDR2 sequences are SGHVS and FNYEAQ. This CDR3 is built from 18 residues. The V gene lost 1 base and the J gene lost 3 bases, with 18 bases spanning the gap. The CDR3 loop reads CASSLVFWQGQDTGELFF. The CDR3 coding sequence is TGTGCCAGCAGCTTAGTGTTCTGGCAGGGTCAAGACACCGGGGAGCTGTTTTTT.

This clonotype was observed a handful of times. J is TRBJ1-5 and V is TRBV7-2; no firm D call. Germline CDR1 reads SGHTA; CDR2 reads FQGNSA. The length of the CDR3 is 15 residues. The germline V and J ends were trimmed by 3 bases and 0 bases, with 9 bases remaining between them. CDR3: CASSFSGFSNQPQHF. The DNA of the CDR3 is TGTGCCAGCAGCTTTTCCGGATTTAGCAATCAGCCCCAGCATTTT.

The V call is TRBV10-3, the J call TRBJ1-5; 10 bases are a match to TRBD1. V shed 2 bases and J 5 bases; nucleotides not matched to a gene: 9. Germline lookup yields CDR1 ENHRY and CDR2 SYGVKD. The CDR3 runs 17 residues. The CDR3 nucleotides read TGTGCCATCAGTGAGCCTCGGCCCGGGACAGGGGATCAGCCCCAGCATTTT. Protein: CAISEPRPGTGDQPQHF.

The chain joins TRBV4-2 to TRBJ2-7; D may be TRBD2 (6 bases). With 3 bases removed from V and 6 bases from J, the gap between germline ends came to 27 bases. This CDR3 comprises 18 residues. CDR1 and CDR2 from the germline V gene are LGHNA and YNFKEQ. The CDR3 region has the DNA TGTGCCAGCAGCCATTTAGGAGGAGGGCCTCTCAGGACCCCCGAGCAGTACTTC. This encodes CASSHLGGGPLRTPEQYF.

The CDR3 DNA reads TGCGCCAGCAGCTTGGGCACCAGGGGGATCATCTATGGCTACACCTTC. As protein: CASSLGTRGIIYGYTF. This chain joins TRBV5-1 and TRBJ1-2; 7 positions match TRBD1. This CDR3 comprises 16 residues. Per germline, CDR1 SGHRS and CDR2 YFSETQ. The V segment lost 0 bases and the J segment 4 bases; nucleotides outside the gene matches: 9.

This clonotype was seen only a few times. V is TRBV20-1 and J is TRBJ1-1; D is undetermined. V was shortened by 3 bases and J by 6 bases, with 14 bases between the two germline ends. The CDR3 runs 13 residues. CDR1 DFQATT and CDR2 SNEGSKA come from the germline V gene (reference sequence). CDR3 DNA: TGCAGTGCTAGGGGTGTAGCTGGCGCTGAAGCTTTCTTT. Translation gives CSARGVAGAEAFF.

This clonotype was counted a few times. This CDR3 reads CASSRPGQGNYGYTF. The CDR3 DNA sequence: TGTGCCAGCAGTCGTCCGGGACAGGGAAACTATGGCTACACCTTC. The genes are TRBV6-6 and TRBJ1-2; TRBD1 aligns across 9 bases. In germline, CDR1 is MNHNY, CDR2 SVGAGI (reference sequence). The CDR3 length is 15 residues. V shed 5 bases, J shed 2 bases, and the junction held 6 bases outside the gene matches.

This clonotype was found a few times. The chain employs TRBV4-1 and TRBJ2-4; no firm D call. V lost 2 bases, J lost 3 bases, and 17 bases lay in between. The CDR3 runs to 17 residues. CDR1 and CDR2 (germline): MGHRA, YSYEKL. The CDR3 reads CASSQSRAESYKNIQYF. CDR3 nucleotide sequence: TGCGCCAGCAGCCAAAGTAGGGCAGAGTCTTACAAAAACATTCAGTACTTC.

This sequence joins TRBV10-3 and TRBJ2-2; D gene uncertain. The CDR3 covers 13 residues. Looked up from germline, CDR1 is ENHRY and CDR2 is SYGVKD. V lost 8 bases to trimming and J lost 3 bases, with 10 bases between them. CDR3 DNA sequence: TGTGCCATCGGCTACCCGGACACCGGGGAGCTGTTTTTT. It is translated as CAIGYPDTGELFF.

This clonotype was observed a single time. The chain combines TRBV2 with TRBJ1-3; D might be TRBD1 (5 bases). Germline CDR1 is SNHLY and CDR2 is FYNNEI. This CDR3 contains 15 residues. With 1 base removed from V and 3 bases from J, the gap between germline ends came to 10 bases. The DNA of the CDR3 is TGTGCCAGCAGTGAAGGGGGGATGTTTGGAAACACCATATATTTT. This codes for CASSEGGMFGNTIYF.

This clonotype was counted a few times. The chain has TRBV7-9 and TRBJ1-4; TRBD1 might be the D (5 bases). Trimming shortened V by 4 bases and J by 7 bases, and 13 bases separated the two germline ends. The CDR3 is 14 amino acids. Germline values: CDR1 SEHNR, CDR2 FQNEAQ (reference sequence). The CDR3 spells CASSSDTSGEKLFF. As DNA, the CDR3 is TGTGCCAGCAGCTCGGACACCTCGGGTGAAAAACTGTTTTTT.

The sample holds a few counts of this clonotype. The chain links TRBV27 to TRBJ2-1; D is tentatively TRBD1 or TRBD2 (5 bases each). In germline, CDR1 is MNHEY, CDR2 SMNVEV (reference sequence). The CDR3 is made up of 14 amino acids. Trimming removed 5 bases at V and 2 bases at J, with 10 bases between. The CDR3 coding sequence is TGTGCCAGCAGTGGGGCGGGCCCCTACAATGAGCAGTTCTTC. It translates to CASSGAGPYNEQFF.

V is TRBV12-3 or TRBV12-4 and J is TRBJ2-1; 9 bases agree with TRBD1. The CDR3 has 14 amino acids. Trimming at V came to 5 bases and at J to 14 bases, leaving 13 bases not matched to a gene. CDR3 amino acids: CASSPTGTGRGEFF. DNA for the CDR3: TGTGCCAGCAGTCCCACCGGGACAGGGAGAGGGGAGTTCTTC.

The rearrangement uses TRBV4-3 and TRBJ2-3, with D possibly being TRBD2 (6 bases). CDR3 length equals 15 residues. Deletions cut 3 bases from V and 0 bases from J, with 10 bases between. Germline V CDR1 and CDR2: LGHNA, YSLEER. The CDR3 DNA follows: TGCGCCAGCAGCCAGAGGAGGGCTAGCACAGATACGCAGTATTTT. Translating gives CASSQRRASTDTQYF.

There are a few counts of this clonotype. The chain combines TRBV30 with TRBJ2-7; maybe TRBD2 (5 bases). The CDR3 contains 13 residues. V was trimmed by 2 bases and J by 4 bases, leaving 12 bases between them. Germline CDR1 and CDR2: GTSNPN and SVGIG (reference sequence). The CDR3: CAWSPGEGYEQYF. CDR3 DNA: TGTGCCTGGAGTCCGGGTGAGGGATACGAGCAGTACTTC.

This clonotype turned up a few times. The CDR3: CATSDLTSGVEDTQYF. The CDR3 bases are TGTGCCACCAGTGATTTAACTAGCGGGGTTGAAGATACGCAGTATTTT. The V and J genes are TRBV24-1 and TRBJ2-3, with TRBD2 matching 10 bases. Germline V gene lookup returns CDR1 KGHDR and CDR2 SFDVKD. Losses at the gene ends were 1 base for V and 5 bases for J; bases not matched to a gene: 5. The length of the CDR3 is 16 residues.

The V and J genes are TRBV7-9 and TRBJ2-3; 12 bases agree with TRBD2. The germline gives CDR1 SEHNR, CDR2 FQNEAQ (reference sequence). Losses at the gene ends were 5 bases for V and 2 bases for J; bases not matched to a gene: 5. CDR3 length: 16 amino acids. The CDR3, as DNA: TGTGCCAGCAGCCCGAGGACTAGCGGGGTCACAGATACGCAGTATTTT. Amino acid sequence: CASSPRTSGVTDTQYF. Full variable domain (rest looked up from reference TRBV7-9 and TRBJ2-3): DTGVSQNPRHKITKRGQNVTFRCDPISEHNRLYWYRQTLGQGPEFLTYFQNEAQLEKSRLLSDRFSAERPKGSFSTLEIQRTEQGDSAMYLCASSPRTSGVTDTQYFGPGTRLTVL.

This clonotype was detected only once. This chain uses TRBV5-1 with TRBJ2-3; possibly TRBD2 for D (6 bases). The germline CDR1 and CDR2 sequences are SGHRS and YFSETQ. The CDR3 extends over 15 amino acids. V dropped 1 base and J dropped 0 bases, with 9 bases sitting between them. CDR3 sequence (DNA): TGCGCCAGCAGCTTGCTAGCGTCTAGCACAGATACGCAGTATTTT. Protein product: CASSLLASSTDTQYF. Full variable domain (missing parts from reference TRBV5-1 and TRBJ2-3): KAGVTQTPRYLIKTRGQQVTLSCSPISGHRSVSWYQQTPGQGLQFLFEYFSETQRNKGNFPGRFSGRQFSNSRSEMNVSTLELGDSALYLCASSLLASSTDTQYFGPGTRLTVL.

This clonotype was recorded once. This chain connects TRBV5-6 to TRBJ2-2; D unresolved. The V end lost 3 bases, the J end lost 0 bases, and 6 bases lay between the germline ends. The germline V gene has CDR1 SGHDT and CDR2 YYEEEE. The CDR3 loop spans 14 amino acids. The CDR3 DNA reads TGTGCCAGCAGCTGGGTACCGAACACCGGGGAGCTGTTTTTT. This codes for CASSWVPNTGELFF.